The 8 T cell receptor beta chains below were found in one sample sequenced in a study of T-cell memory formation after mild COVID-19. Each CDR3 protein is one row after TCRdb ran MiXCR on the 5' RACE reads. The table records about 430,000 distinct CDR3 sequences, 24% of them present only once. Sequenced material: PBMCs or a T cell subset sorted from them (not recorded which). These receptors came from an adult woman who had mild COVID-19 (a few samples of this study predate the infection). Cell type and time point are not known.

The chain carries TRBV20-1 and TRBJ2-5; TRBD2 might be the D (6 bases). The CDR3 consists of 15 residues. V was shortened by 1 base and J by 5 bases, with 17 bases between the two germline ends. Germline V gene data show CDR1 as DFQATT and CDR2 as SNEGSKA (reference sequence). CDR3 protein: CSARGLGGFAETQYF. The CDR3, as DNA: TGCAGTGCTAGAGGTCTGGGAGGCTTTGCGGAGACCCAGTACTTC.

This clonotype appeared a few times. The chain links TRBV7-3 to TRBJ1-1, with 10 positions matching TRBD1. The length of the CDR3 is 14 residues. J lost 3 bases, V lost 5 bases, and 3 bases had no gene match. CDR1 and CDR2 (germline): SGHTA, FQGTGA. Here the CDR3 reads CASSVDRGHTEAFF. The CDR3 DNA is TGTGCCAGCAGCGTCGACAGGGGGCACACTGAAGCTTTCTTT.

This clonotype was counted between two and nine times. V gene TRBV6-2 or TRBV6-3 combines with J gene TRBJ2-2; D gene unclear. CDR3 size: 11 residues. V was pared by 8 bases and J by 1 base, with 2 bases between. CDR1 is MNHEY and CDR2 is SVGEGT in the germline V gene. The CDR3 DNA reads TGTGCCAGCGGGAACACCGGGGAGCTGTTTTTT. This encodes CASGNTGELFF.

The sample holds a few counts of this clonotype. The chain employs TRBV9 and TRBJ1-1; 7 positions agree with TRBD1. V was pared by 3 bases and J by 5 bases, with 7 bases of the junction left unmatched. Germline V gene sequence: CDR1 SGDLS, CDR2 YYNGEE. This CDR3 spans 14 amino acids. CDR3 sequence (DNA): TGTGCCAGCAGCGCACAGGGGAGTGGGACTGAAGCTTTCTTT. Its protein product is CASSAQGSGTEAFF.

The chain has TRBV7-3 and TRBJ2-2, with no clear D. Germline V gene sequence: CDR1 SGHTA, CDR2 FQGTGA. V lost 4 bases, J lost 1 base, and 13 bases lay in between. CDR3 size: 16 residues. The CDR3 region is CASSSRVGKNTGELFF. In DNA form, the CDR3 reads TGTGCCAGCAGCTCCCGTGTAGGGAAGAACACCGGGGAGCTGTTTTTT.

This sequence joins TRBV12-3 or TRBV12-4 and TRBJ1-3; no reliable D call. V lost 2 bases to trimming and J lost 0 bases, with 5 bases between them. This CDR3 spans 14 amino acids. In DNA, the CDR3 is TGTGCCAGCAGTTTATCGAACTCTGGAAACACCATATATTTT. This gives the protein CASSLSNSGNTIYF.

In its sample, this clonotype was seen a few times. The chain couples TRBV20-1 to TRBJ1-6, with D possibly TRBD1 on 5 matching bases. Trimming removed 3 bases from V and 0 bases from J, with 6 bases in between. This CDR3 contains 14 residues. CDR1 and CDR2 from the germline V gene are DFQATT and SNEGSKA (reference sequence). The CDR3 region has the DNA TGCAGTGCTAGGGACAACTCCTATAATTCACCCCTCCACTTT. It specifies CSARDNSYNSPLHF.

This clonotype has just a few counts. The rearrangement uses TRBV7-2 and TRBJ1-5; maybe TRBD1 (6 bases). CDR3 size: 14 residues. V was clipped by 5 bases and J by 6 bases, with 14 bases between them. The germline gives CDR1 SGHTA, CDR2 FQGNSA. The chain's CDR3 is CASSPRGGGQPQHF. In DNA, the CDR3 is TGTGCCAGCAGCCCCAGGGGCGGGGGTCAGCCCCAGCATTTT. Based on the CDR3 plus reference TRBV7-2 and TRBJ1-5, the full variable domain is GAGVSQSPSNKVTEKGKDVELRCDPISGHTALYWYRQSLGQGLEFLIYFQGNSAPDKSGLPSDRFSAERTGGSVSTLTIQRTQQEDSAVYLCASSPRGGGQPQHFGDGTRLSIL.